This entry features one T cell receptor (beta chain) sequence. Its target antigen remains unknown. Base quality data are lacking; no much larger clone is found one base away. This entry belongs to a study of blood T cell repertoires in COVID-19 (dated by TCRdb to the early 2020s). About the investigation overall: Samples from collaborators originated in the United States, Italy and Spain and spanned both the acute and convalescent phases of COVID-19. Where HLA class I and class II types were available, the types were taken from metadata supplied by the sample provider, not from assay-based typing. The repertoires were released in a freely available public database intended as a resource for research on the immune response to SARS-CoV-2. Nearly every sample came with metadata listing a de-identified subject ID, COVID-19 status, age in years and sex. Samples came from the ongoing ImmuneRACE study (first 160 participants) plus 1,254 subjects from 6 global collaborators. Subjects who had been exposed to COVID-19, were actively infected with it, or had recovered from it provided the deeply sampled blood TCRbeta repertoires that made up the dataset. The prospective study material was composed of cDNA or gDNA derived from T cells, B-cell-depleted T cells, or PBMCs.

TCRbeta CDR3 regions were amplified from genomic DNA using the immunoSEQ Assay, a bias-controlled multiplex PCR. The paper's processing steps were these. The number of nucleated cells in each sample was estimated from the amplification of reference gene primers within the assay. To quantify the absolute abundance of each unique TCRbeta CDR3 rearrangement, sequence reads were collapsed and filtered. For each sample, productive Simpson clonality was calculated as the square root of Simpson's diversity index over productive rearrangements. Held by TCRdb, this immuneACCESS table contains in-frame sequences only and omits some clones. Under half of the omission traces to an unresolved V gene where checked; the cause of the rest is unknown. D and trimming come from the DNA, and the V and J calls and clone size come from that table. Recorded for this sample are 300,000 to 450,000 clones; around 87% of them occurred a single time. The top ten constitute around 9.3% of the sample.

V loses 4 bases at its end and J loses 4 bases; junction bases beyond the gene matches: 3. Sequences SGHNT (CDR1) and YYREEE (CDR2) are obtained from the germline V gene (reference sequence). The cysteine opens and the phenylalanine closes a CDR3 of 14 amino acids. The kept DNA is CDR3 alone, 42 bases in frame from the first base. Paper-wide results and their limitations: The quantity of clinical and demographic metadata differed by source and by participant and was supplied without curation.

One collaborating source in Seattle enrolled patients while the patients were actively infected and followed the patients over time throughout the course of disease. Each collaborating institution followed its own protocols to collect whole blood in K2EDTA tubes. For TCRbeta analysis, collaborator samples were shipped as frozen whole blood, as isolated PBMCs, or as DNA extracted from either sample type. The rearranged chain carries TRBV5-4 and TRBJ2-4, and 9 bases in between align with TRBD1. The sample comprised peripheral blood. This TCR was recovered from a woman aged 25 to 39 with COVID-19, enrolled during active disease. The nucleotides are TGTGCCAGCAGCATGGACAGGGGAAAAAACATTCAGTACTTC. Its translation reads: CASSMDRGKNIQYF.